The 26 T cell receptor beta chains listed next were all sequenced from one sample in a study of T cells in Graves' hyperthyroidism and ophthalmopathy. Amplification yielded TCR beta CDR3 regions, with RNA transcripts as the source. When the TCR CDR3 underwent first-round RT-PCR, the HTBI primer set was used. TCRdb used MiXCR to reprocess the multiplex PCR reads, holding one entry per CDR3 protein. The table shows about 680,000 distinct CDR3 sequences, with roughly 32% occurring only once. Sample: blood. The receptors shown here come from a woman in her forties with Graves' hyperthyroidism.

The sample holds a few counts of this clonotype. This chain links TRBV24-1 with TRBJ1-5, with D maybe TRBD1 (5 bases). Germline V gene lookup returns CDR1 KGHDR and CDR2 SFDVKD. V was shortened by 5 bases and J by 2 bases, with 15 bases between the two germline ends. The length of the CDR3 is 16 residues. The CDR3 protein is CATSGAGRAGNQPQHF. The CDR3 region has the DNA TGTGCCACCAGTGGAGCGGGGCGGGCGGGCAATCAGCCCCAGCATTTT.

This clonotype appeared many times. The chain employs TRBV10-3 and TRBJ1-2; D not resolved. Germline V gene sequence: CDR1 ENHRY, CDR2 SYGVKD. V dropped 11 bases and J dropped 2 bases, with 18 bases sitting between them. The CDR3 has 14 amino acids. CDR3 coding DNA: TGTGCCTCCACTCAGCGTTCGAGCAACTATGGCTACACCTTC. This codes for CASTQRSSNYGYTF.

J is TRBJ2-7 and V is TRBV12-3 or TRBV12-4; D not resolved. The CDR3 has 14 residues. Trimming stripped 8 bases from V and 5 bases from J, with 19 bases between. The CDR3 reads CASSSYRRSDEQYF. The CDR3 DNA reads TGTGCCAGCTCCTCATACAGACGATCCGACGAGCAGTACTTC.

This chain joins TRBV29-1 and TRBJ1-1; 7 bases align to TRBD1. The germline CDR1 and CDR2 sequences are SQVTM and ANQGSEA. The CDR3 covers 15 residues. Losses at the gene ends were 1 base for V and 4 bases for J; bases not matched to a gene: 9. CDR3 sequence: CSVEGLTGSGTEAFF. The CDR3 DNA reads TGCAGCGTTGAAGGTTTGACAGGGAGTGGCACTGAAGCTTTCTTT.

On this clonotype itself: This CDR3 is missing its conserved last phenylalanine or tryptophan, likely due to a read error. The DNA is omitted, as the CDR3 cannot be located on it reliably, and the CDR3 follows TCRdb's listing. V is TRBV19 and J is TRBJ2-5; the listed D gene, TRBD1, was not tested against the DNA. The germline gives CDR1 LNHDA, CDR2 SQIVND (reference sequence). The length of the CDR3 is 15 amino acids, counting both ends. CDR3 amino acids: CASSPSPGGGYTFGS.

In this sample, this clonotype turned up a few times. A read error may produce the germline difference seen at one junction end. The chain uses TRBV10-3 and TRBJ1-2; D may be TRBD1 (6 bases). The CDR3 spans 12 residues. Germline V lookup: CDR1 ENHRY, CDR2 SYGVKD. The CDR3: CASSEDSRGYTF. CDR3 coding DNA: TGTGCCAGCAGTGAGGACAGTAGGGGCTACACCTTC.

This chain uses TRBV19 with TRBJ1-3; no clear D. Looked up from germline, CDR1 is LNHDA and CDR2 is SQIVND (reference sequence). V was shortened by 3 bases and J by 0 bases, with 18 bases between the two germline ends. The CDR3 length is 18 residues. This chain's CDR3 is CASSITSFGSYSGNTIYF. CDR3 DNA: TGTGCCAGTAGTATTACTTCTTTTGGAAGTTACTCTGGAAACACCATATATTTT.

This clonotype was detected ten times or more. The chain is built from TRBV19 and TRBJ1-2; 7 bases are a match to TRBD1. The CDR3 is 14 residues long. CDR1 is LNHDA, CDR2 SQIVND, per germline (reference sequence). V lost 4 bases and J lost 5; bases outside the gene matches: 7. CDR3: CASSTLTGEYGYTF. CDR3 coding DNA: TGTGCCAGTAGTACCTTAACAGGGGAGTATGGCTACACCTTC.

The genes are TRBV2 and TRBJ1-2; possible D gene TRBD1, 5 bases. Trimming shortened V by 8 bases and J by 3 bases, and 13 bases separated the two germline ends. CDR3 length: 13 residues. CDR1 and CDR2 from the germline V gene are SNHLY and FYNNEI. The CDR3 reads CASVEPGYYGYTF. The CDR3 region has the DNA TGTGCCAGCGTTGAACCAGGGTACTATGGCTACACCTTC.

This clonotype was seen ten or more times. CDR3 DNA: TGTGCCAGCAGCTTAGGGGCCGGAATTTATGGCTACACCTTC. Its protein is CASSLGAGIYGYTF. V and J are TRBV7-8 and TRBJ1-2; D is ambiguous. Germline CDR1 and CDR2: SGHVS and FQNEAQ. The CDR3 runs to 14 residues. V lost 1 base and J 5 bases, leaving 11 bases between the germline ends.

Note on this clonotype: This may be a read error: a much more frequent sequence differs by one nucleotide. The rearrangement joins TRBV5-6 to TRBJ2-6; 8 bases are a match to TRBD1. This CDR3 region has 15 residues. Germline CDR1 and CDR2: SGHDT and YYEEEE. The CDR3 sequence: CASSSGQGWANLLTF. For the CDR3, the DNA is TGTGCCAGCAGCTCAGGACAGGGCTGGGCCAACCTCCTGACTTTC. The full variable domain, with the rest looked up from reference TRBV5-6 and TRBJ2-6, is DAGVTQSPTHLIKTRGQQVTLRCSPKSGHDTVSWYQQALGQGPQFIFQYYEEEERQRGNFPDRFSGHQFPNYSSELNVNALLLGDSALYLCASSSGQGWANLLTFGAGSRLTVL.

The chain carries TRBV4-2 and TRBJ2-7; a possible D gene is TRBD2 (6 bases). Germline V gene data show CDR1 as LGHNA and CDR2 as YNFKEQ. This CDR3 has 13 amino acids. V lost 4 bases to trimming and J lost 5 bases, with 12 bases between them. The CDR3 nucleotides read TGTGCCAGCAGCCTTCGGGAGTGGGACGAGCAGTACTTC. It encodes CASSLREWDEQYF.

The chain carries TRBV4-3 and TRBJ2-7; tentatively, D is TRBD1 (5 bases). Germline loops: CDR1 LGHNA, CDR2 YSLEER. V was pared by 0 bases and J by 5 bases, with 11 bases between. This CDR3 has 14 amino acids. CDR3 in DNA: TGCGCCAGCAGCCAAGATCAAAGCAGGGACGAGCAGTACTTC. Residues: CASSQDQSRDEQYF.

This clonotype was counted ten times or more. The chain combines TRBV5-5 with TRBJ1-2; D remains unclear. The CDR3 sequence is 13 residues long. The V and J ends lost 3 bases and 4 bases respectively, with 10 bases between them. Looked up from germline, CDR1 is SGHKS and CDR2 is YYEKEE (reference sequence). CDR3 sequence: CASSSTVFYGYTF. In nucleotides, the CDR3 is TGTGCCAGCAGCTCGACGGTGTTCTATGGCTACACCTTC.

This clonotype came up a few times. The rearrangement joins TRBV11-3 to TRBJ2-7, with D hard to call. Germline lookup yields CDR1 SGHNT and CDR2 YENEEA. Deletions cut 5 bases from V and 1 base from J, with 12 bases between. The CDR3 covers 14 residues. The CDR3 loop is CASSRPQKSYEQYF. Written as DNA, the CDR3 is TGTGCCAGCAGCCGACCCCAGAAATCCTACGAGCAGTACTTC. The full variable domain, with the rest looked up from reference TRBV11-3 and TRBJ2-7, is EAGVVQSPRYKIIEKKQPVAFWCNPISGHNTLYWYLQNLGQGPELLIRYENEEAVDDSQLPKDRFSAERLKGVDSTLKIQPAELGDSAVYLCASSRPQKSYEQYFGPGTRLTVT.

V and J are TRBV7-8 and TRBJ2-1; no clear D. Germline CDR1 and CDR2: SGHVS and FQNEAQ. Trimming removed 1 base from V and 6 bases from J, with 16 bases in between. The CDR3 sequence is 16 residues long. The CDR3 sequence is CASSLVSGHSRNEQFF. In DNA, the CDR3 is TGTGCCAGCAGCTTAGTATCAGGCCATTCGCGCAATGAGCAGTTCTTC.

The gene calls are TRBV11-1 and TRBJ2-7, with 10 bases lining up with TRBD1. Trimming at V came to 1 base and at J to 6 bases, leaving 15 bases not matched to a gene. The CDR3 contains 18 residues. Germline CDR1 reads SGHAT; CDR2 reads FQDESV (reference sequence). The CDR3 spells CASSLGLLTGGATSEQYF. The CDR3 bases are TGTGCCAGCAGCTTAGGCCTTCTGACAGGGGGCGCTACATCCGAGCAGTACTTC.

As to this clonotype: A much larger clonotype is one base distant, so this may be a read error. The J gene is TRBJ1-3, the V gene TRBV12-3 or TRBV12-4, with no clear D. This CDR3 is 13 amino acids long. The CDR3 DNA is TGTGCCAGCAGTTTAGTTGAGGGAAGCACCATATATTTT. It translates to CASSLVEGSTIYF.

V gene TRBV28 combines with J gene TRBJ2-5, with D maybe TRBD2 (5 bases). Trimming took off 2 bases at V and 5 bases at J, with 15 bases between the two ends. This CDR3 is built from 15 residues. CDR1 is MDHEN, CDR2 SYDVKM, per germline. The CDR3 spells CASSLRVSSGETQYF. The CDR3 bases are TGTGCCAGCAGTTTACGTGTATCCTCGGGGGAGACCCAGTACTTC.

The chain combines TRBV19 with TRBJ2-2; 7 positions agree with TRBD1. J gave up 6 bases and V 9 bases, and 10 bases lay outside the gene matches. This CDR3 is built from 14 residues. Germline CDR1 and CDR2: LNHDA and SQIVND (reference sequence). CDR3 DNA: TGTGCCAGCGGCAAAGGGGGCCTACCCGGGGAGCTGTTTTTT. Its translation is CASGKGGLPGELFF.

This clonotype was found a few times. This chain connects TRBV5-5 to TRBJ1-1; D ambiguous. The germline V gene encodes CDR1 SGHKS and CDR2 YYEKEE (reference sequence). This CDR3 is 13 amino acids long. Trimming pared 0 bases from V and 8 bases from J, leaving 11 bases between. CDR3 residues: CASSLVQTREAFF. CDR3 coding DNA: TGTGCCAGCAGCTTGGTACAGACAAGAGAAGCTTTCTTT.

The chain recombines TRBV6-6 with TRBJ1-1, with D uncertain. The CDR3 totals 10 residues. Trimming removed 6 bases from V and 4 bases from J, with 3 bases in between. Germline V gives CDR1 MNHNY, CDR2 SVGAGI (reference sequence). This CDR3 reads CASRITEAFF. The CDR3 region has the DNA TGTGCCAGCAGAATCACTGAAGCTTTCTTT.

This clonotype has ten or more counts. This chain uses TRBV10-2 with TRBJ1-6, with 8 bases matching TRBD1. The CDR3 extends over 15 amino acids. Germline CDR1 WSHSY, CDR2 SAAADI. The J segment lost 6 bases and the V segment lost 8 bases, leaving 9 bases of the junction unmatched. The CDR3 DNA reads TGCGCCAGCGGAAACTCCGGACAGGGTAATTCACCCCTCCACTTT. Residues: CASGNSGQGNSPLHF.

This clonotype was counted between two and nine times. The rearrangement links TRBV12-3 or TRBV12-4 to TRBJ1-2, with 7 bases matching TRBD1. CDR3 length: 14 amino acids. The junction had 8 bases not matched to a gene; V was cut back by 6 bases and J by 4 bases. CDR3 sequence reads: CASSLPGQSYGYTF. CDR3 sequence (DNA): TGTGCCAGCAGCCTCCCGGGACAGAGCTATGGCTACACCTTC.

The chain combines TRBV5-4 with TRBJ2-7, with TRBD2 matching 14 bases. CDR1 and CDR2 (germline): SGHNT, YYREEE (reference sequence). The V segment lost 1 base and the J segment 3 bases; nucleotides outside the gene matches: 21. This CDR3 has 22 amino acids. The CDR3 bases are TGTGCCAGCAGCTTGCGCGGACAGGGAAGGGGACTAGCGGGAGTTTTCAACTACGAGCAGTACTTC. This translates into CASSLRGQGRGLAGVFNYEQYF. Based on the CDR3 plus reference TRBV5-4 and TRBJ2-7, the full variable domain is ETGVTQSPTHLIKTRGQQVTLRCSSQSGHNTVSWYQQALGQGPQFIFQYYREEENGRGNFPPRFSGLQFPNYSSELNVNALELDDSALYLCASSLRGQGRGLAGVFNYEQYFGPGTRLTVT.

In the case of this clonotype: This could be a read error, since a much larger clone is one nucleotide away. This likely comes from a read error, as the CDR3 has no conserved phenylalanine or tryptophan at its end. This chain links TRBV12-3 or TRBV12-4 with TRBJ2-7; TRBD1 or TRBD2 may be the D gene (5 bases each). Trimming took off 6 bases at V and 7 bases at J, with 13 bases between the two ends. The CDR3 contains 12 residues. CDR3 sequence (DNA): TGTGCCAGCAGCCCCGGGGCTGCAGAGCAGTACATC. Translating it yields CASSPGAAEQYI.